This T cell receptor beta chain was sequenced in a study of patients and donors after allogeneic stem cell transplantation (dated by TCRdb to the early 2020s). From the cysteine up to the phenylalanine, the CDR3 has a length of 14 residues. Just CDR3 DNA is preserved here, 42 bases in frame from base 1. V loses 8 bases at its end and J loses 6 bases; junction bases beyond the gene matches: 10. The germline V gene encodes CDR1 DFQATT and CDR2 SNEGSKA (reference sequence). This clonotype was detected ten times or more. What this receptor recognizes is not known. The sample holds no much larger clone one base away, and base qualities are not on file. Library preparation employed RT-PCR. TCRdb lists the instrument as NextSeq 550. TCRdb passed the public sequencing reads through fastp at Q25 and MiXCR, retaining productive beta sequences. Each entry merges the rows of one CDR3 protein and shows their most common DNA and genes. The table for this sample lists over 200,000 distinct CDR3 sequences; more than 35% of them were counted only once. The ten largest clones take up roughly 10% of the sample.

This TCR came from a human donor who was either an allogeneic HSCT recipient or a stem cell or donor lymphocyte infusion donor (not recorded which). It is not recorded whose cells these are; they may come from a transplant donor. The rearranged segments are TRBV20-1 and TRBJ2-1, and TRBD2 aligns with 10 junction nucleotides. The sample was blood, either unsorted or a sorted T cell fraction (not recorded which). The CDR3 region has the sequence CSFRASGGVNEQFF. The DNA reads as follows: TGCAGTTTCAGGGCTAGCGGGGGTGTCAATGAGCAGTTCTTC.